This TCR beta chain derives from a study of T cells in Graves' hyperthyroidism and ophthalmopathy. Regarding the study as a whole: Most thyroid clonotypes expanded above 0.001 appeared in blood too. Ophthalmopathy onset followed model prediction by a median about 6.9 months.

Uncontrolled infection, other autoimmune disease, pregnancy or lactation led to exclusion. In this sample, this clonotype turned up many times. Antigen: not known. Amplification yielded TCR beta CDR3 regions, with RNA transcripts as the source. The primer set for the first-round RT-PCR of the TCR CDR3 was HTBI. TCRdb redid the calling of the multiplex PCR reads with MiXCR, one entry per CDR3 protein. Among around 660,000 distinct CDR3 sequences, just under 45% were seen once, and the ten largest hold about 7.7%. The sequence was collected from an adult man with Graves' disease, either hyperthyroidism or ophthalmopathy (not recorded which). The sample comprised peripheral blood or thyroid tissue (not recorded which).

CDR3 nucleotides: TGTGCCAGCAGTGAAGAGGGAGAGCAGTACTTC. Amino acid sequence: CASSEEGEQYF. This rearrangement joins TRBV6-1 to TRBJ2-7; no firm D call. Trimming pared 1 base from V and 7 bases from J, leaving 5 bases between. The CDR3 is made up of 11 amino acids. From germline, CDR1 is MNHNS and CDR2 SASEGT.